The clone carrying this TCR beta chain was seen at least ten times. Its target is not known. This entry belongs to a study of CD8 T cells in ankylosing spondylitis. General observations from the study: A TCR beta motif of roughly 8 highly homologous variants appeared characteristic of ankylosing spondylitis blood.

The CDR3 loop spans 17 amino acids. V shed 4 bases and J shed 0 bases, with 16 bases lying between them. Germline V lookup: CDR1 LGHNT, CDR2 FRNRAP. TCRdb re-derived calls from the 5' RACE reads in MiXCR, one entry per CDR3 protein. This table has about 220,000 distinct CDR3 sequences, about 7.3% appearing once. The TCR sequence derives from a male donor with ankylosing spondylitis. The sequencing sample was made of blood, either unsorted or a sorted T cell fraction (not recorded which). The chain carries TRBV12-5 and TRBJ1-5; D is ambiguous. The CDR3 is CASGSSSDIYSNQPQHF. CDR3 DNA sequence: TGTGCTAGTGGTTCAAGTAGTGACATATATAGCAATCAGCCCCAGCATTTT. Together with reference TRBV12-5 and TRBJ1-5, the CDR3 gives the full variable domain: DARVTQTPRHKVTEMGQEVTMRCQPILGHNTVFWYRQTMMQGLELLAYFRNRAPLDDSGMPKDRFSAEMPDATLATLKIQPSEPRDSAVYFCASGSSSDIYSNQPQHFGDGTRLSIL.